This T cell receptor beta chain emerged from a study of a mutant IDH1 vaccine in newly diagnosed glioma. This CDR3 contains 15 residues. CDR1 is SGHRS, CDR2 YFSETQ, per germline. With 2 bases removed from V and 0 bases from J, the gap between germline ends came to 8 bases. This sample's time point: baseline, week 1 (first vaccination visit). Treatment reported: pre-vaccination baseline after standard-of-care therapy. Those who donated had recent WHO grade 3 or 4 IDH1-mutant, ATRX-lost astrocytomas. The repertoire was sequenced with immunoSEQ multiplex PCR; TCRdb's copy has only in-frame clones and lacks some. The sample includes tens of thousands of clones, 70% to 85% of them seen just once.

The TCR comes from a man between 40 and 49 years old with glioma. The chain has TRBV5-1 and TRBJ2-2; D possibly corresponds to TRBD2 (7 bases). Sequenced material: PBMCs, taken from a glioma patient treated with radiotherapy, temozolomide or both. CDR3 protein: CASSLGGANTGELFF. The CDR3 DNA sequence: TGCGCCAGCAGCTTAGGGGGGGCGAACACCGGGGAGCTGTTTTTT.